The rows below give T cell receptor beta chains drawn from one sample of a study of blood T cell repertoires in COVID-19. The data were produced by immunoSEQ multiplex PCR, yet TCRdb's version contains in-frame clones alone and is incomplete. The sample consists of 350,000 to 500,000 clones, over 85% of them appearing once. Sequenced input: peripheral blood. These receptors were collected from a young man with COVID-19, enrolled during active disease. Each CDR3 is given with its conserved first and last residue.

V	CDR3
TRBV28	CASSLDPLSLAGGPDTQYF
TRBV7-8	CASSWTVVNEQFF
TRBV7-9	CASSSTASSDMNTEAFF
TRBV2	CASSEDRHSSYEQYF
TRBV11-2	CASSLASYEQYF
TRBV7-9	CASSPLTSGGALRNEQFF
TRBV3-1/TRBV3-2	CASSQGDRNQPQHF
TRBV6-5	CASSYEGGSGYTF
TRBV19	CASKRSGQITDTQYF
TRBV7-2	CASSTSFSETQYF
TRBV7-6	CASSLGPTTGFSGNTIYF
TRBV7-2	CASSRDRRNTEAFF
TRBV11-1	CASSLGGGVGNEQFF
TRBV6-5	CASSYSSLGDYEQYF
TRBV7-2	CASSLRGLAEAKNIQYF
TRBV9	CASSPWGGAYGYTF
TRBV5-4	CASSRGTGTSGRSEQYF
TRBV4-1	CASSRFTGIQETQYF
TRBV7-7	CASSTQRGGRTRDTEAFF
TRBV6-5	CASSYEDRAHSPLHF
TRBV24-1	CATSDKGLAGLNEQFF
TRBV11-2	CASSSARGRGETQYF
TRBV4-1	CASSHHDSAGGNTIYF
TRBV5-1	CASSTDLNEKLFF
TRBV15	CATSVRKDTQYF
TRBV11-1	CASSFSGTRPYEQYF
TRBV6-5	CASETSNEQFF
TRBV5-4	CASSPEGGFGNTIYF
TRBV4-1	CASSQAGVNGYTF
TRBV6-5	CASSSGTGGGETQYF
TRBV27	CASSWTGTGSNEQYF
TRBV7-3	CASSLGGGRSNTGELFF
TRBV7-8	CASSRFFSNQPQHF
TRBV6-1	CASSESLGREAHEQYF
TRBV5-1	CASSFQRANTGELFF